These 9 T cell receptor beta chains were all obtained from the same sample, sequenced in a study of blood T cell repertoires in COVID-19. Measured with immunoSEQ multiplex PCR; TCRdb has only the in-frame clones, and not every one. The table shows about 92,000 clones, with about 70% occurring only once. Material for sequencing was peripheral blood. The receptors stem from a woman aged 60-75 years in a cohort sampled during active or convalescent COVID-19.

This chain connects TRBV5-4 to TRBJ2-2; 7 bases match TRBD2. This CDR3 region has 16 residues. Germline V lookup: CDR1 SGHNT, CDR2 YYREEE (reference sequence). The ends lost 0 bases at V and 4 bases at J; junction bases unmatched: 6. This CDR3 reads CASSLDGGEVTGELFF. In DNA form, the CDR3 reads TGTGCCAGCAGCTTGGATGGGGGGGAAGTCACCGGGGAGCTGTTTTTT.

This chain uses TRBV29-1 with TRBJ1-2, with 7 bases identical to TRBD1. Germline assignment: CDR1 SQVTM and CDR2 ANQGSEA. This CDR3 contains 15 residues. Losses at the gene ends were 0 bases for V and 4 bases for J; bases not matched to a gene: 8. The CDR3 loop reads CSVEEAGAGGYGYTF. CDR3 nucleotide sequence: TGCAGCGTTGAAGAAGCGGGGGCAGGGGGCTATGGCTACACCTTC.

Comment on this clone: A read error may produce the germline difference seen at one junction end. The rearrangement uses TRBV9 and TRBJ1-6, with 7 bases matching TRBD1. This CDR3 is built from 14 residues. Germline V gene lookup returns CDR1 SGDLS and CDR2 YYNGEE. This chain's CDR3 is CASSVTGNNSPLHF. Written as DNA, the CDR3 is TGTGCCAGCAGCGTGACAGGGAATAACTCACCCCTCCACTTT.

CDR3 residues: CASSPGTASGNTIYF. CDR3 coding DNA: TGTGCCAGCAGCCCTGGGACAGCCTCTGGAAACACCATATATTTT. The chain carries TRBV9 and TRBJ1-3, with 7 positions matching TRBD1. This CDR3 region has 15 residues. V gave up 4 bases and J gave up 0 bases; unmatched junction bases: 4. Germline-derived CDR1 and CDR2 are SGDLS and YYNGEE.

V gene TRBV3-1 (or the pseudogene TRBV3-2) combines with J gene TRBJ2-3; 9 bases are a match to TRBD1. The V gene's germline CDR1 is LGHDT and CDR2 YNNKEL (reference sequence). Losses at the gene ends were 1 base for V and 2 bases for J; bases not matched to a gene: 4. The CDR3 is 16 residues long. The CDR3 spells CASSQARDRDTDTQYF. DNA for the CDR3: TGTGCCAGCAGCCAAGCCCGGGACAGGGACACAGATACGCAGTATTTT.

This chain connects TRBV7-3 to TRBJ2-5, with 8 bases matching TRBD2. V dropped 4 bases and J dropped 5; count of bases not matched to a gene: 6. Germline values: CDR1 SGHTA, CDR2 FQGTGA. The CDR3 covers 14 residues. CDR3 sequence (DNA): TGTGCCAGCAGCTCGACTAGCGCCTGGGAGACCCAGTACTTC. It is translated as CASSSTSAWETQYF.

The CDR3 sequence: CASSLVSWTSGGTDTQYF. CDR3 DNA sequence: TGTGCCAGCAGCTTAGTATCCTGGACTAGCGGGGGCACAGATACGCAGTATTTT. The V call is TRBV7-2, the J call TRBJ2-3; 12 bases agree with TRBD2. Looked up from germline, CDR1 is SGHTA and CDR2 is FQGNSA. V shed 1 base, J shed 1 base, and the junction held 6 bases outside the gene matches. The CDR3 extends over 18 amino acids.

The chain links TRBV7-9 to TRBJ2-7; possibly TRBD1 for D (6 bases). Deletions cut 3 bases from V and 2 bases from J, with 14 bases between. The CDR3 spans 15 residues. Germline CDR1 is SEHNR and CDR2 is FQNEAQ (reference sequence). The CDR3 reads CASSFGNRVPYEQYF. The CDR3 DNA reads as TGTGCCAGCAGCTTTGGAAACAGGGTTCCCTACGAGCAGTACTTC.

The genes are TRBV14 and TRBJ1-6; 9 bases fit TRBD1. This CDR3 has 16 amino acids. V gave up 3 bases and J gave up 15 bases; unmatched junction bases: 15. In germline, CDR1 is SGHDN, CDR2 FVKESK. Written as DNA, the CDR3 is TGTGCCAGCAGCCAGCAGTACCCGGGACAGGGCGTTCTCCTCCACTTT. Its translation is CASSQQYPGQGVLLHF.